The T cell receptor (beta chain) described here comes from a study of T cells in Graves' hyperthyroidism and ophthalmopathy. Amplified regions were TCR beta CDR3 sequences from RNA transcripts. The study used the HTBI primer set for a first-round RT-PCR of the TCR CDR3. Via MiXCR, TCRdb re-called the multiplex PCR reads, giving one row per CDR3 protein. The data hold about 410,000 distinct CDR3 sequences, with roughly 15% observed a single time. About this clonotype: Its antigen is still unknown.

The study's findings and limits: Ophthalmopathy was told apart from stable hyperthyroidism by a 13 V-J model. Also found in blood were most expanded thyroid clonotypes above 0.001.

Clinical symptoms, serum thyroxine, TRAb, thyroid ultrasound and orbital computed tomography established diagnosis. Approximately 10 ml of fresh peripheral blood supplied the PBMCs. This CDR3 region has 15 residues. With 3 bases clipped from V and 2 bases from J, the junction kept 5 bases outside the gene matches. Germline V CDR1 and CDR2: GTSNPN, SVGIG (reference sequence). The TCR originated in a man in his late teens or twenties with Graves' ophthalmopathy. Sequencing was done on a sample of blood. V and J are TRBV30 and TRBJ2-5, with 11 bases aligning to TRBD2. The CDR3 reads CAWRPLAGEQETQYF. The CDR3 bases are TGTGCCTGGAGACCACTAGCGGGGGAACAAGAGACCCAGTACTTC.